This T cell receptor beta chain was documented in a study of T cell responses to AZD1222 COVID-19 vaccine. Study findings and constraints: The study found Spike-specific TCR breadth and depth rose after two AZD1222 doses. Baseline serostatus was positive in only a handful of AZD1222 recipients. As reported, nearly half of all spike-specific TCRs target variant regions that are unmutated.

TCRdb's copy holds only in-frame clones and misses some; the assay was immunoSEQ multiplex PCR. The table lists about 130,000 clones, roughly 94% of them singletons. This clone was found once. Its matching antigen is unknown. This TCR was sampled from an adult in good health. Sequenced material: peripheral blood, taken on day 0 of AZD1222 vaccination.

Written as DNA, the CDR3 is TGCGCCAGCAGCCAAGTAGCGGGGGGGACCACAGATACGCAGTATTTT. It is translated as CASSQVAGGTTDTQYF. The chain links TRBV4-1 to TRBJ2-3, with 11 bases that match TRBD2. Trimming took 1 base from V and 2 from J; bases not matched to a gene: 2. Germline lookup yields CDR1 MGHRA and CDR2 YSYEKL. The CDR3 totals 16 residues.